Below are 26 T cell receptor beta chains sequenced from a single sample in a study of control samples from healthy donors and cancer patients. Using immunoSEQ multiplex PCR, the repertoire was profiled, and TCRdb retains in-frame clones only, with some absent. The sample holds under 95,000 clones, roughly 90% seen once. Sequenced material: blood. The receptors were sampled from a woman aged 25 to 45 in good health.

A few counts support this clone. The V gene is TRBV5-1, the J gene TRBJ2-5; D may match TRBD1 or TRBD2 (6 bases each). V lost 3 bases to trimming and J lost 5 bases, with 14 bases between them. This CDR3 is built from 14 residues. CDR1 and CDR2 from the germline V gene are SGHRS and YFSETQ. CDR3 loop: CASSWGAPLETQYF. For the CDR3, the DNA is TGCGCCAGCAGCTGGGGGGCTCCTTTGGAGACCCAGTACTTC.

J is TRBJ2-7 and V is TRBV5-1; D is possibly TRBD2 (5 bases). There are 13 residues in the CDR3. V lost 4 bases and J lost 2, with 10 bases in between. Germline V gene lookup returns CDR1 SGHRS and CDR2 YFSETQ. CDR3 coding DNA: TGCGCCAGCAGCCGAACACTAGCCTACGAGCAGTACTTC. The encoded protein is CASSRTLAYEQYF.

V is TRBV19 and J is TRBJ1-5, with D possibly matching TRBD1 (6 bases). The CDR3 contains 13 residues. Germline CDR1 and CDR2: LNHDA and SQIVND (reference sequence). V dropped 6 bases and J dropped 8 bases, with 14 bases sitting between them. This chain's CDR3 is CASRGGPGEPQHF. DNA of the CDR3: TGTGCCAGTAGAGGGGGGCCGGGGGAGCCCCAGCATTTT.

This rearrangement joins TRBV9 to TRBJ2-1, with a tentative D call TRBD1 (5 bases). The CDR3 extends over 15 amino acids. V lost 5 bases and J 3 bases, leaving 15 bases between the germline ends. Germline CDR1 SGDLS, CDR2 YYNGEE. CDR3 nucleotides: TGTGCCAGCAGTTCCGGCCAGGGCCACTACAATGAGCAGTTCTTC. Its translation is CASSSGQGHYNEQFF. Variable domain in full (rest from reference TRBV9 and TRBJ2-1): DSGVTQTPKHLITATGQRVTLRCSPRSGDLSVYWYQQSLDQGLQFLIQYYNGEERAKGNILERFSAQQFPDLHSELNLSSLELGDSALYFCASSSGQGHYNEQFFGPGTRLTVL.

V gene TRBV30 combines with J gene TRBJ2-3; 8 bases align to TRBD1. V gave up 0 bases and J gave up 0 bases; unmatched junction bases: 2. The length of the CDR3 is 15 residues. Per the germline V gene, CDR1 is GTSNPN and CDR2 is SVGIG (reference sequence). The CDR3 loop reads CAWSVQGVSTDTQYF. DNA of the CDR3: TGTGCCTGGAGTGTACAGGGGGTTAGCACAGATACGCAGTATTTT. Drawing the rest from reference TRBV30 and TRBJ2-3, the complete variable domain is SQTIHQWPATLVQPVGSPLSLECTVEGTSNPNLYWYRQAAGRGLQLLFYSVGIGQISSEVPQNLSASRPQDRQFILSSKKLLLSDSGFYLCAWSVQGVSTDTQYFGPGTRLTVL.

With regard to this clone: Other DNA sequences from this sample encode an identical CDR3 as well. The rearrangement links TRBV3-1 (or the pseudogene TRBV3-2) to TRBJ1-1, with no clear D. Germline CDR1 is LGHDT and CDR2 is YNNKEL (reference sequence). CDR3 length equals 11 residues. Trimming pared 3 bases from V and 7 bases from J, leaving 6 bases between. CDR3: CASSQAGEAFF. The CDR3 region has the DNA TGTGCCAGCAGCCAGGCAGGTGAAGCTTTCTTT.

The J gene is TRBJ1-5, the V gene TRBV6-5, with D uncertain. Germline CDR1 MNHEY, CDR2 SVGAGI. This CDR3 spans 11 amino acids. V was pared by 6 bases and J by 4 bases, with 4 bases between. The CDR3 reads CASSSNQPQHF. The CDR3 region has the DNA TGTGCCAGCAGCTCTAATCAGCCCCAGCATTTT.

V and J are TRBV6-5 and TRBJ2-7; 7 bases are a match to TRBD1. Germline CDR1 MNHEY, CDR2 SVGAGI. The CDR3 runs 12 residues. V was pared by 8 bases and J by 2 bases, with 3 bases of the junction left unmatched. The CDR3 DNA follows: TGTGCCAGCCAAGGGGGCCCCTACGAGCAGTACTTC. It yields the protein CASQGGPYEQYF.

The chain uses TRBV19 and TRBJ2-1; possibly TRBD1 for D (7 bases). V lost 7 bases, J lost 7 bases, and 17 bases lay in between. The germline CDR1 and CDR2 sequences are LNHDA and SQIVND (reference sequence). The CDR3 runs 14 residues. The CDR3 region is CASNGGGSKNEQFF. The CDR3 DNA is TGTGCCAGTAACGGAGGGGGCAGTAAGAATGAGCAGTTCTTC.

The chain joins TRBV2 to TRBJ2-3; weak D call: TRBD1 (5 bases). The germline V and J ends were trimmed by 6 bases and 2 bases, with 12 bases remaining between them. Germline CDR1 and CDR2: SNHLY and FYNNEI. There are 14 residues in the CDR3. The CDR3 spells CASRAQGYTDTQYF. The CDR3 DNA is TGTGCCAGCAGGGCCCAGGGCTACACAGATACGCAGTATTTT.

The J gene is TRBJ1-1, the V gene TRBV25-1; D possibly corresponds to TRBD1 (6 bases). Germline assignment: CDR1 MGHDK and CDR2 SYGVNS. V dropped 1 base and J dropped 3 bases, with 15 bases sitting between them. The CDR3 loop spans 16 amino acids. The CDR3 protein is CASSEFGGGGHTEAFF. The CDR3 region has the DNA TGTGCCAGCAGTGAATTCGGGGGCGGTGGGCACACTGAAGCTTTCTTT.

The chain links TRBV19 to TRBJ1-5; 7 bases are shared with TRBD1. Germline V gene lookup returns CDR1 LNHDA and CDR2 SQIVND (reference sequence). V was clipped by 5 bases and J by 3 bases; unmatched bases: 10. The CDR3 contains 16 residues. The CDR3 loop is CASSEQGTVINQPQHF. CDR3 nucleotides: TGTGCCAGTAGTGAACAAGGGACAGTTATCAATCAGCCCCAGCATTTT.

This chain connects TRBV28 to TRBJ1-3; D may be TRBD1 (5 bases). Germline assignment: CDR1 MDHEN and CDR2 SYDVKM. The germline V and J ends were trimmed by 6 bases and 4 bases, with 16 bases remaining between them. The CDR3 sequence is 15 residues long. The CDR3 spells CASRGQASGGNTIYF. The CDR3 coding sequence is TGTGCCAGCAGGGGGCAGGCCTCTGGCGGAAACACCATATATTTT.

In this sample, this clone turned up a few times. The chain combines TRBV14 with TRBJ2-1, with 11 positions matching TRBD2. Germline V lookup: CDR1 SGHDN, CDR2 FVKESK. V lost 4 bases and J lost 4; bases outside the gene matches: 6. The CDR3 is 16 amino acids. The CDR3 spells CASSRQGLADYNEQFF. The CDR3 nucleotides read TGTGCCAGCAGCCGACAGGGACTAGCGGATTACAATGAGCAGTTCTTC.

The CDR3 protein is CASSRDVEEKLFF. The CDR3 coding sequence is TGTGCCAGCAGCCGGGATGTTGAAGAAAAACTGTTTTTT. The V gene is TRBV3-1 (or the pseudogene TRBV3-2), the J gene TRBJ1-4; D not certain. V was cut by 4 bases and J by 8 bases, with 11 bases left in between. CDR1 LGHDT and CDR2 YNNKEL come from the germline V gene (reference sequence). The CDR3 consists of 13 residues.

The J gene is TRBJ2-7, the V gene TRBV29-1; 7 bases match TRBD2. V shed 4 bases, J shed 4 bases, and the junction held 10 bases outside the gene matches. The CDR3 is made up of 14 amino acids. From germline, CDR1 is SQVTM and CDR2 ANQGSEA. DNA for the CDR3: TGCAGCGTTGTGGGGAGGGAGGGGAAGTACGAGCAGTACTTC. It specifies CSVVGREGKYEQYF.

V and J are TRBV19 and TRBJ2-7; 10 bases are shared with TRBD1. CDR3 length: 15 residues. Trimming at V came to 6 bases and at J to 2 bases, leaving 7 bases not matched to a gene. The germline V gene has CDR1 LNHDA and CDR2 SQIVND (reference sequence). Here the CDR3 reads CASSQGTGAPYEQYF. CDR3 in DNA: TGTGCCAGTAGCCAGGGGACAGGGGCACCCTACGAGCAGTACTTC. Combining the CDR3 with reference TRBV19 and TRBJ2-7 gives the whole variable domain DGGITQSPKYLFRKEGQNVTLSCEQNLNHDAMYWYRQDPGQGLRLIYYSQIVNDFQKGDIAEGYSVSREKKESFPLTVTSAQKNPTAFYLCASSQGTGAPYEQYFGPGTRLTVT.

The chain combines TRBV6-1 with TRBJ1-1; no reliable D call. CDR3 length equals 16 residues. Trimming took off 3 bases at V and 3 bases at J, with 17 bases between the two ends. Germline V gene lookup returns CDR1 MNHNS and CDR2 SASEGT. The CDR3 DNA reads TGTGCCAGCAGTGATGTGAGGGCACGAGGATACACTGAAGCTTTCTTT. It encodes CASSDVRARGYTEAFF.

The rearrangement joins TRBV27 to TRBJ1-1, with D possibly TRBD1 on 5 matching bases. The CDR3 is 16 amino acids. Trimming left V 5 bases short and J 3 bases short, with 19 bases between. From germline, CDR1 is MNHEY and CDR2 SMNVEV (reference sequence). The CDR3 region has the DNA TGTGCCAGCAGTCACACGGGGGGAGGTACGGACACTGAAGCTTTCTTT. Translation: CASSHTGGGTDTEAFF.

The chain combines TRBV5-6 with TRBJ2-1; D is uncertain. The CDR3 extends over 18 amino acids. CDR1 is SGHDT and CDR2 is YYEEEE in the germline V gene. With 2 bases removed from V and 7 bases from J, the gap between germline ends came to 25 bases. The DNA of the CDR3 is TGTGCCAGCAGCTTCGGGCTAGACACCCCAATTCGTGAGAATGAGCAGTTCTTC. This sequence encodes CASSFGLDTPIRENEQFF.

CDR3 amino acids: CASSLSYRAGDGYTF. The CDR3 coding sequence is TGTGCCAGCAGTTTATCGTACCGAGCAGGGGATGGCTACACCTTC. The chain is built from TRBV27 and TRBJ1-2, with a tentative D call TRBD1 (6 bases). Trimming removed 0 bases at V and 6 bases at J, with 14 bases between. The CDR3 extends over 15 amino acids. Germline V gives CDR1 MNHEY, CDR2 SMNVEV (reference sequence).

The CDR3 loop is CASSNRQGAGSAFF. CDR3 coding DNA: TGCGCCAGCAGCAACCGACAGGGGGCGGGTTCGGCTTTCTTT. The V gene is TRBV5-1, the J gene TRBJ1-1; 10 bases match TRBD1. J was trimmed by 11 bases and V by 4 bases; bases with no gene match: 11. From germline, CDR1 is SGHRS and CDR2 YFSETQ. This CDR3 region has 14 residues.

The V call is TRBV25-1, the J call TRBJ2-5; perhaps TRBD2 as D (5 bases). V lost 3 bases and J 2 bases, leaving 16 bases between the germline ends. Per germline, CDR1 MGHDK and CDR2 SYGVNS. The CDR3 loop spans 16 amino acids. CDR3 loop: CASSEPEARIQETQYF. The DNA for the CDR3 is TGTGCCAGCAGTGAGCCGGAGGCGCGGATACAAGAGACCCAGTACTTC.

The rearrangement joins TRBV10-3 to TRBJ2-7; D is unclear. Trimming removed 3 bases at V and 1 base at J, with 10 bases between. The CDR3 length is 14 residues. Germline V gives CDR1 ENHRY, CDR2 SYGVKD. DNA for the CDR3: TGTGCCATCAGTGATGGCAGGTCTTCCTACGAGCAGTACTTC. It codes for CAISDGRSSYEQYF.

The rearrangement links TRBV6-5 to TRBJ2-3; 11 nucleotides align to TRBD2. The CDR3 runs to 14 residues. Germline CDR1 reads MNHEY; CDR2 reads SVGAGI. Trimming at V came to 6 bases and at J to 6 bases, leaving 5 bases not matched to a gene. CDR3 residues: CASRSGTSGDTQYF. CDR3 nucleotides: TGTGCCAGCAGGAGTGGGACTAGCGGCGATACGCAGTATTTT.

The CDR3 region has the DNA TGTGCCAGCAGTCCCCCAGGGAGCTATGGCTACACCTTC. Translation gives CASSPPGSYGYTF. The V and J genes are TRBV12-3 or TRBV12-4 and TRBJ1-2, with D possibly matching TRBD1 (5 bases). The length of the CDR3 is 13 residues. V shed 5 bases and J shed 4 bases, with 11 bases lying between them.